The next 21 T cell receptor beta chains were all read from a single sample in a study of PD-L1 blockade in urothelial cancer (dated by TCRdb to 2016 to 2017). Read against the paper, the sample's time point label means: pretreatment peripheral blood. The protocol used for the library was the immunoSEQ multiplex PCR assay. In its TCRdb copy, this immuneACCESS table keeps in-frame sequences only and misses some clones. Where compared with another copy, unresolved V genes explain less than half of these, and the others have no known cause. Within this sample are approximately 94,000 clones, with roughly 91% of them counted one time only. Roughly 2% of the sample lies in the top ten. The material sequenced was PBMCs, taken around atezolizumab (anti-PD-L1) treatment. The receptors come from a man aged 55-75 years with urothelial cancer.

V usage is TRBV7-2 and J usage is TRBJ2-3, with a possible D match to TRBD1 (6 bases). Germline V gene lookup returns CDR1 SGHTA and CDR2 FQGNSA. The CDR3 length is 16 residues. The V gene lost 6 bases and the J gene lost 1 base, with 17 bases spanning the gap. The chain's CDR3 is CASSPSPGDRTDTQYF. The CDR3 DNA reads as TGTGCCAGCAGTCCCAGCCCAGGGGACCGCACAGATACGCAGTATTTT.

The rearrangement uses TRBV27 and TRBJ2-1; TRBD1 is a possible D gene (5 bases). Germline V gene data show CDR1 as MNHEY and CDR2 as SMNVEV (reference sequence). Deletions cut 7 bases from V and 1 base from J, with 17 bases between. The CDR3 is 16 amino acids. The CDR3 loop reads CASKGLGKGSYNEQFF. CDR3 bases: TGTGCCAGCAAGGGATTGGGGAAGGGGTCCTACAATGAGCAGTTCTTC.

In its sample, this clone was seen a few times. The gene calls are TRBV5-4 and TRBJ1-1; 7 bases fit TRBD1. This CDR3 region has 12 residues. The J segment lost 4 bases and the V segment lost 7 bases, leaving 4 bases of the junction unmatched. Germline loops: CDR1 SGHNT, CDR2 YYREEE (reference sequence). CDR3 DNA sequence: TGTGCCAGCCAACAGGGGCGCACTGAAGCTTTCTTT. Its protein product is CASQQGRTEAFF.

The rearrangement uses TRBV7-2 and TRBJ1-1; unclear D gene. V lost 0 bases, J lost 11 bases, and 7 bases lay in between. The CDR3 sequence is 11 residues long. The germline CDR1 and CDR2 sequences are SGHTA and FQGNSA. The CDR3 DNA is TGTGCCAGCAGCTTAGCTGGAGGCGCTTTCTTT. It yields the protein CASSLAGGAFF.

This clone was counted between two and nine times. The J gene is TRBJ1-5, the V gene TRBV5-1; 9 nucleotides match TRBD1. This CDR3 contains 16 residues. CDR1 and CDR2 from the germline V gene are SGHRS and YFSETQ. Trimming cost V 2 bases and J 7 bases; bases outside gene matches: 10. CDR3 in amino acids: CASSLGTGSRSQPQHF. The CDR3 DNA reads TGCGCCAGCAGCTTAGGGACAGGGTCGCGGAGCCAGCCCCAGCATTTT.

V usage is TRBV28 and J usage is TRBJ1-1; D not resolved. This CDR3 is built from 12 residues. From germline, CDR1 is MDHEN and CDR2 SYDVKM. Trimming took 5 bases from V and 5 from J, leaving 9 bases between them. CDR3 loop: CASSPRATEAFF. In DNA form, the CDR3 reads TGTGCCAGCAGTCCCAGAGCGACTGAAGCTTTCTTT.

The rearrangement links TRBV15 to TRBJ2-7; 7 nucleotides agree with TRBD2. V trimming: 2 bases; J trimming: 2 bases; junction bases outside the gene matches: 12. The germline gives CDR1 LNHNV, CDR2 YYDKDF (reference sequence). The CDR3 has 17 residues. DNA of the CDR3: TGTGCCACCAGCAGATCCCCCGGGGCTAGCGGAACCTACGAGCAGTACTTC. Its translation is CATSRSPGASGTYEQYF.

This rearrangement joins TRBV11-2 to TRBJ2-7; TRBD1 might be the D (5 bases). The ends were cut back, 2 bases at V and 1 base at J, with 21 bases in the middle. The CDR3 spans 18 residues. Germline assignment: CDR1 SGHAT and CDR2 FQNNGV. For the CDR3, the DNA is TGTGCCAGCAGCTTATGGGGCCATCGGGTCGGGTCTTCCTACGAGCAGTACTTC. Protein product: CASSLWGHRVGSSYEQYF.

V gene TRBV27 combines with J gene TRBJ1-2; D unclear. The germline V gene has CDR1 MNHEY and CDR2 SMNVEV (reference sequence). Trimming cost V 2 bases and J 6 bases, with 13 bases left between them. This CDR3 is 14 amino acids long. DNA of the CDR3: TGTGCCAGCAGTTTAGGCCGGGTCGCCCATGGCTACACCTTC. Its protein is CASSLGRVAHGYTF.

This clone was recorded once. The rearrangement uses TRBV5-4 and TRBJ2-2; D gene ambiguous. The CDR3 extends over 14 amino acids. Germline V gives CDR1 SGHNT, CDR2 YYREEE (reference sequence). Trimming took off 4 bases at V and 1 base at J, with 8 bases between the two ends. CDR3 sequence (DNA): TGTGCCAGCAGCGAACAGAGGAACACCGGGGAGCTGTTTTTT. This gives the protein CASSEQRNTGELFF.

V and J are TRBV9 and TRBJ2-5; D gene unclear. Germline CDR1 is SGDLS and CDR2 is YYNGEE. Trimming stripped 4 bases from V and 5 bases from J, with 15 bases between. This CDR3 is built from 14 residues. CDR3 DNA sequence: TGTGCCAGCAGCTCCGGTTTCGTGATGGAGACCCAGTACTTC. Translated: CASSSGFVMETQYF.

The genes are TRBV6-5 and TRBJ1-5; D gene unclear. This CDR3 has 15 amino acids. V shed 6 bases and J shed 0 bases, with 12 bases lying between them. From germline, CDR1 is MNHEY and CDR2 SVGAGI. CDR3 sequence reads: CASSPSAYSNQPQHF. CDR3 bases: TGTGCCAGCAGCCCGTCCGCCTATAGCAATCAGCCCCAGCATTTT.

The chain carries TRBV28 and TRBJ2-2, with TRBD2 matching 7 bases. CDR3 length: 15 residues. Trimming removed 4 bases from V and 4 bases from J; junction bases left unmatched: 6. The germline V gene encodes CDR1 MDHEN and CDR2 SYDVKM. Written as DNA, the CDR3 is TGTGCCAGCAGTTCCGCGGGGGAGGGCACCGGGGAGCTGTTTTTT. Translation: CASSSAGEGTGELFF.

The sample holds one count of this clone. The chain uses TRBV6-1 and TRBJ1-3, with D uncertain. The CDR3 runs 15 residues. V lost 0 bases and J lost 2, with 8 bases in between. Germline-derived CDR1 and CDR2 are MNHNS and SASEGT. The CDR3 loop is CASSEARVPGNTIYF. In DNA, the CDR3 is TGTGCCAGCAGTGAAGCGAGGGTCCCTGGAAACACCATATATTTT.

V and J are TRBV19 and TRBJ1-1; D not resolved. The CDR3 spans 14 residues. With 3 bases removed from V and 1 base from J, the gap between germline ends came to 9 bases. Per the germline V gene, CDR1 is LNHDA and CDR2 is SQIVND (reference sequence). The CDR3 reads CASSIFARNTEAFF. CDR3 sequence (DNA): TGTGCCAGTAGTATCTTTGCCAGGAACACTGAAGCTTTCTTT. Filled out from reference TRBV19 and TRBJ1-1, the complete variable domain reads DGGITQSPKYLFRKEGQNVTLSCEQNLNHDAMYWYRQDPGQGLRLIYYSQIVNDFQKGDIAEGYSVSREKKESFPLTVTSAQKNPTAFYLCASSIFARNTEAFFGQGTRLTVV.

This clone was recorded only once. The genes are TRBV9 and TRBJ2-2; 10 nucleotides line up with TRBD2. Germline values: CDR1 SGDLS, CDR2 YYNGEE. The CDR3 runs to 16 residues. The J segment lost 1 base and the V segment lost 0 bases, leaving 0 bases of the junction unmatched. CDR3 DNA sequence: TGTGCCAGCAGCGTAGGACTAGCGGGGAACACCGGGGAGCTGTTTTTT. It is translated as CASSVGLAGNTGELFF.

The chain uses TRBV10-3 and TRBJ1-6; TRBD1 agrees at 8 bases. Per the germline V gene, CDR1 is ENHRY and CDR2 is SYGVKD. V gave up 4 bases and J gave up 2 bases; unmatched junction bases: 4. The CDR3 is 16 amino acids. The CDR3 nucleotides are TGTGCCATCAGTGGGGACAGGTCTACCTATAATTCACCCCTCCACTTT. This translates into CAISGDRSTYNSPLHF.

V is TRBV6-6 and J is TRBJ1-1; perhaps TRBD1 as D (5 bases). CDR3 size: 14 residues. The V end lost 2 bases, the J end lost 3 bases, and 10 bases lay between the germline ends. Per germline, CDR1 MNHNY and CDR2 SVGAGI (reference sequence). This chain's CDR3 is CASSYKGPDTEAFF. The CDR3 DNA follows: TGTGCCAGCAGTTACAAGGGGCCCGACACTGAAGCTTTCTTT.

The genes are TRBV2 and TRBJ1-5; weak D call: TRBD1 (6 bases). The CDR3 has 14 amino acids. Germline CDR1 is SNHLY and CDR2 is FYNNEI. The germline V and J ends were trimmed by 3 bases and 6 bases, with 12 bases remaining between them. DNA for the CDR3: TGTGCCAGCAGTGACACGAGGGGGAGTCAGCCCCAGCATTTT. The encoded protein is CASSDTRGSQPQHF.

This clone occurred once. The V gene is TRBV25-1, the J gene TRBJ2-7; the D gene is possibly TRBD1 (6 bases). Looked up from germline, CDR1 is MGHDK and CDR2 is SYGVNS. V lost 3 bases, J lost 11 bases, and 11 bases lay in between. This CDR3 has 11 residues. The CDR3 is CASSEGAWEYF. In nucleotides, the CDR3 is TGTGCCAGCAGTGAGGGGGCCTGGGAGTACTTC.

This chain connects TRBV11-3 to TRBJ2-2, with TRBD1 matching 7 bases. Germline-derived CDR1 and CDR2 are SGHNT and YENEEA. The ends lost 4 bases at V and 3 bases at J; junction bases unmatched: 2. The CDR3 has 14 amino acids. As DNA, the CDR3 is TGTGCCAGCAGCTCGGGACAGCACACCGGGGAGCTGTTTTTT. Its translation: CASSSGQHTGELFF. Based on the CDR3 plus reference TRBV11-3 and TRBJ2-2, the full variable domain is EAGVVQSPRYKIIEKKQPVAFWCNPISGHNTLYWYLQNLGQGPELLIRYENEEAVDDSQLPKDRFSAERLKGVDSTLKIQPAELGDSAVYLCASSSGQHTGELFFGEGSRLTVL.